This T cell receptor beta chain was sequenced for a study of T cells in Graves' hyperthyroidism and ophthalmopathy. Graves' hyperthyroidism showing no ophthalmopathy progression within 18 months was considered stable. It was around 10 ml of fresh peripheral blood that supplied the PBMCs. TCR beta CDR3 regions were amplified from RNA transcripts. First-round RT-PCR with HTBI primers amplified the TCR CDR3 region. TCRdb used MiXCR to reprocess the multiplex PCR reads, holding one entry per CDR3 protein. This repertoire shows over 700,000 distinct CDR3 sequences, 38% found once; its top ten account for around 9.3%. Germline loops: CDR1 SEHNR, CDR2 FQNEAQ (reference sequence). The V gene end was trimmed by 5 bases and the J gene end by 3 bases; junction bases not matched to a gene: 16. The CDR3 runs to 17 residues.

The rearrangement links TRBV7-9 to TRBJ2-7, with 7 bases fitting TRBD1. Sequencing was done on a sample of blood. The receptor comes from a man between 18 and 35 years old with Graves' hyperthyroidism. The CDR3 is CASSPLGKTGVFYEQYF. The CDR3 DNA follows: TGTGCCAGCAGCCCCCTCGGGAAAACAGGGGTTTTCTACGAGCAGTACTTC.